The present T cell receptor (beta chain) was sequenced within a study of blood T cell repertoires in COVID-19. Study details: Acute-phase and convalescent COVID-19 samples originated in the United States, Italy and Spain. The analysed material was cDNA or gDNA that came from T cells, B-cell-depleted T cells, or PBMCs.

The CDR3 contains 15 residues. Per the germline V gene, CDR1 is SNHLY and CDR2 is FYNNEI. J gave up 7 bases and V 3 bases, and 8 bases lay outside the gene matches. Adults between roughly 18 and 89 years of age took part from some 25 US areas. Participant-reported clinical history was the basis for cohort assignment. Some clones are missing from TCRdb's copy, which holds only in-frame ones; the method was immunoSEQ multiplex PCR. The sample lists roughly 430,000 clones; nearly 90% were seen once. The V and J genes are TRBV2 and TRBJ2-1; 8 positions agree with TRBD2. This clonotype was sampled from a woman in her forties with acute COVID-19. Sequencing was done on a sample of PBMCs or T cells enriched from blood (not recorded which). In nucleotides, the CDR3 is TGTGCCAGCAGTGAGCACCGGGGGGGCCTAAATGAGCAGTTCTTC. Translated: CASSEHRGGLNEQFF.